This T cell receptor beta chain was sequenced in a study of chemoradiotherapy in HPV16-positive cancers (dated by TCRdb to between 2020 and 2023). Broadly, across the study: Candidate HPV-specific T-cell clones and common TCR motifs were defined through functional T-cell assays on cells from a couple of HPV16-positive patients. The study set out to ask whether T-cell immunity against the HPV oncoproteins E6 and E7 changes over the course of chemoradiotherapy and whether that immunity affects survival. The candidate HPV-specific TCRs and motifs were subsequently tracked in TCR repertoires obtained from about 79 patients with HPV-related cancers.

Points the paper makes about the study in general: The survival association was reported for HPV16-positive patients, and the functional definition of HPV-specific T cells was derived from only two HPV16-positive patients. Expansion of candidate HPV-specific clones and E7-related TCR motifs was observed in the tumor microenvironment during treatment, whereas no such expansion was observed for non-HPV-specific T cells. Among HPV16-positive patients, expansion of HPV-responsive T cells during chemoradiotherapy was associated with better recurrence-free survival.

Repertoires were sampled repeatedly over the course of chemoradiotherapy, so clonal expansion could be followed in the tumor microenvironment. To note about this clone: Its antigen is still unknown. Qualities for individual bases were not recorded, and no much larger clone is one base off.

Library preparation used the immunoSEQ multiplex PCR assay. In its TCRdb copy, this immuneACCESS table keeps in-frame sequences only and misses some clones. Where compared with another copy, unresolved V genes explain less than half of these, and the others have no known cause. Counted in this sample were about 7,600 clones; about four fifths of them appeared once. Approximately 3.1% of the sample is in the top ten clones. The starting material was blood, obtained from a patient who underwent chemoradiotherapy. The source of this sequence is a human donor with HPV-associated anogenital cancer.

CDR3 reads: CASSSSSLYTEAFF. The DNA sequence is TGTGCCAGCAGTTCTTCCAGTCTTTACACTGAAGCTTTCTTT. In this chain, TRBV6-5 is recombined with TRBJ1-1; the D gene is not confidently resolved. Trimming at the junction amounts to 4 bases on V and 3 bases on J, and the germline ends lie 12 bases apart. The germline V gene yields MNHEY for CDR1 and SVGAGI for CDR2. The CDR3, from cysteine to phenylalanine, totals 14 residues. Of all the DNA, just the CDR3 is kept, 42 bases in frame from base 1.